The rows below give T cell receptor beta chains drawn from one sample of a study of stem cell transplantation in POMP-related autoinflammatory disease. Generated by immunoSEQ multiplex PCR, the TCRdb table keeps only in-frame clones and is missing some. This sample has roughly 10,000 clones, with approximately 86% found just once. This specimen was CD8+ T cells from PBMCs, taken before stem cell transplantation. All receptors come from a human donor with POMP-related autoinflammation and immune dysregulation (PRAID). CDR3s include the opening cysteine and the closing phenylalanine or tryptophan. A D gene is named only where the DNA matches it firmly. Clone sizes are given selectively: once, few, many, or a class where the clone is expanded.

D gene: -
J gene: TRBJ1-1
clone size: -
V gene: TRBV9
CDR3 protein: CASSALQGSNTEAFF
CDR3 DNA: TGTGCCAGCAGCGCCCTCCAGGGGTCGAACACTGAAGCTTTCTTT

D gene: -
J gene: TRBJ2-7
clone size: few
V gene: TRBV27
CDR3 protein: CASSLRGGLGLEQYF
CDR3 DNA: TGTGCCAGCAGTCTACGGGGAGGTCTGGGACTCGAGCAGTACTTC

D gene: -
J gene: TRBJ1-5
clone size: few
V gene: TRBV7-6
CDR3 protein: CASSPGRGGQPQHF
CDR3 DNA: TGTGCCAGCAGCCCTGGCAGGGGTGGTCAGCCCCAGCATTTT

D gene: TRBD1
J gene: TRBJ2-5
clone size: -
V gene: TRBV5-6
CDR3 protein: CASRTGTEQETQYF
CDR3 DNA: TGTGCCAGCAGAACCGGGACAGAACAAGAGACCCAGTACTTC

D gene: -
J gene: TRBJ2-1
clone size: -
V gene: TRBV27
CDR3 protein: CASSLLGPTTKNEQFF
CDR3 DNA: TGTGCCAGCAGTTTATTAGGGCCTACCACGAAAAATGAGCAGTTCTTC

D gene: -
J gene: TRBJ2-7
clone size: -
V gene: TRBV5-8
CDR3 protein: CASTSKPSYEQYF
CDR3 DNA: TGTGCCAGCACGTCGAAGCCCTCCTACGAGCAGTACTTC

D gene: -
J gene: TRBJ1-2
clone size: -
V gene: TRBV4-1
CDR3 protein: CASSQGFTASGYTF
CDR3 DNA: TGCGCCAGCAGCCAAGGCTTCACAGCCTCTGGCTACACCTTC

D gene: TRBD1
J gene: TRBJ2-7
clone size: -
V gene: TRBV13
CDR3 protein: CASSETGQGGNYEQYF
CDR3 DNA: TGTGCCAGCAGCGAGACGGGACAGGGTGGAAACTACGAGCAGTACTTC

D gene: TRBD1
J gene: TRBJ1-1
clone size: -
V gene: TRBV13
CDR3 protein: CASSAGGQGNTEAFF
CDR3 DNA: TGTGCCAGCAGCGCCGGGGGACAGGGAAACACTGAAGCTTTCTTT

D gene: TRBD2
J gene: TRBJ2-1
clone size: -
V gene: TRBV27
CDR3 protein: CASSFSGSLNEQFF
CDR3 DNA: TGTGCCAGCAGTTTTAGCGGGAGTCTCAATGAGCAGTTCTTC

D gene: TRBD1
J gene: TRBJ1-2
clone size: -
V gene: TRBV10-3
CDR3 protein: CAISDVRGGGYTF
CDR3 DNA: TGTGCCATCAGTGATGTCAGGGGGGGAGGCTACACCTTC

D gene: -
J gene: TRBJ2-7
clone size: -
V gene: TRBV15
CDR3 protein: CATSGSDRSYEQYF
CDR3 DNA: TGTGCCACCTCAGGGAGCGACCGCTCCTACGAGCAGTACTTC

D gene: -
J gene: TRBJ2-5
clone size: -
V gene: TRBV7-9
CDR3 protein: CASSLRQGWQETQYF
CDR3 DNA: TGTGCCAGCAGCTTACGGCAGGGATGGCAAGAGACCCAGTACTTC